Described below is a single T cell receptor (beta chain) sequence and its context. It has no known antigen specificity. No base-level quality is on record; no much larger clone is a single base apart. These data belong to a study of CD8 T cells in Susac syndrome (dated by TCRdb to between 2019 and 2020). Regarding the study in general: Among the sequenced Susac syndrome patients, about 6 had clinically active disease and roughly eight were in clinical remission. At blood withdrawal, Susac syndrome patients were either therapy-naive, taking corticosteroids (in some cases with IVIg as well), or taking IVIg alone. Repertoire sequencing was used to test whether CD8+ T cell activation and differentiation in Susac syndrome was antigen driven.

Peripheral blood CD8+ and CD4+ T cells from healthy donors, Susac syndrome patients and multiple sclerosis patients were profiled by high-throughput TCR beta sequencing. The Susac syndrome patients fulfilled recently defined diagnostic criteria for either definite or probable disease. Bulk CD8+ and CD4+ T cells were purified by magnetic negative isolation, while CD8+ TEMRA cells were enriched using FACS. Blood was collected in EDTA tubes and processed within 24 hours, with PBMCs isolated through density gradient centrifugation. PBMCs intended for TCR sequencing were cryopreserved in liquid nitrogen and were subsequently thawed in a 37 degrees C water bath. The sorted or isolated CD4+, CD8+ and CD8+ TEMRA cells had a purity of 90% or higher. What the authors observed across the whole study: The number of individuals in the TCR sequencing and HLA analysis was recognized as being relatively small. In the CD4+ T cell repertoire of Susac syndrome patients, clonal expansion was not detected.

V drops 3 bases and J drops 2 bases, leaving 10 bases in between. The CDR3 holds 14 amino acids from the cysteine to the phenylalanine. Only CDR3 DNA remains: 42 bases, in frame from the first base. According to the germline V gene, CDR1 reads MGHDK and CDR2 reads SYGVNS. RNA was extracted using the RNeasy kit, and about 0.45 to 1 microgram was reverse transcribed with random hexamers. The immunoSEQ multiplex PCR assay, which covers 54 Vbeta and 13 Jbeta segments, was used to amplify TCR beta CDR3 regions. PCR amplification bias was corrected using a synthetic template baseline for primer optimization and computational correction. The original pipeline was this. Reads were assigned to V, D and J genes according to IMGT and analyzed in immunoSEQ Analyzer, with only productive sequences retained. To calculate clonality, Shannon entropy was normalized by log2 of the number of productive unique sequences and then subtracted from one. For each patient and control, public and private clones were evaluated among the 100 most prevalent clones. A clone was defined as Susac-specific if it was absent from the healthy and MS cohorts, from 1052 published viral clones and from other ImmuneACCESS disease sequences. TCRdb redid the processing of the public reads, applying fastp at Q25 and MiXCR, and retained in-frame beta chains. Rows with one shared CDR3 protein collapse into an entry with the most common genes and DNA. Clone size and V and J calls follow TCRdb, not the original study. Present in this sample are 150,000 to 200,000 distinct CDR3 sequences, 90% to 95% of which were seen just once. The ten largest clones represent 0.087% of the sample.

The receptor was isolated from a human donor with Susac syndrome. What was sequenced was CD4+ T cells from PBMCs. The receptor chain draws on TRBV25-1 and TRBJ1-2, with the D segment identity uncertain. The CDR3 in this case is CASSEKSRNYGYTF. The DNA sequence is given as TGTGCCAGCAGTGAGAAAAGTAGGAACTATGGCTACACCTTC.